This is a list of T cell receptor beta chains from one sample in a study of T cells in Graves' hyperthyroidism and ophthalmopathy. TCRdb recomputed calls from the multiplex PCR reads with MiXCR, one row per CDR3 protein. The table records hundreds of thousands of distinct CDR3 sequences, 13% to 15% of them present only once. The sample was blood. All receptors derive from a woman between 18 and 29 years old with Graves' hyperthyroidism. Both conserved end residues are part of each CDR3. D genes are given only for firm matches. Rows may omit the clone size; those that give it use once, few, many or a size class.

clone size,J gene,D gene,V gene,CDR3 DNA,CDR3 protein
many,TRBJ1-1,.,TRBV7-9,TGTGCCAGCGGAGAAAGCGATGGGGACACTGAAGCTTTCTTT,CASGESDGDTEAFF
.,TRBJ2-1,TRBD1,TRBV27,TGTGCCAGCAGTCCCACGGACAGGGGGCTCCATGAGCAGTTCTTC,CASSPTDRGLHEQFF
many,TRBJ2-3,.,TRBV7-2,TGTGCCAGCAGCTTAGCCAACACAGATACGCAGTATTTT,CASSLANTDTQYF
.,TRBJ2-1,.,TRBV7-8,TGTGCCAGCAGAACAATCCCCCCCTCTCCGGGCCCCTACAATGAGCAGTTCTTC,CASRTIPPSPGPYNEQFF
.,TRBJ2-7,.,TRBV6-2/TRBV6-3,TGTGCCAGCAGTTACGGGGTCCACGAGCAGTACTTC,CASSYGVHEQYF
few,TRBJ2-1,.,TRBV7-6,TGTGCCAGCAGCTACGCGGGCTTACAGAATGAGCAGTTCTTC,CASSYAGLQNEQFF
many,TRBJ2-1,.,TRBV2,TGTGCCAGCAGTGACAGGGTCACCACCTACAATGAGCAGTTCTTC,CASSDRVTTYNEQFF
.,TRBJ1-5,TRBD1,TRBV19,TGTGCCAGTAGTATACCCAGGACAGGCCTTGGTCAGCCCCAGCATTTT,CASSIPRTGLGQPQHF
.,TRBJ2-5,.,TRBV5-5,TGCGCCAGCAGCTACGTGGCAGGGTCGGGTGGGACCCAGTACTTC,CASSYVAGSGGTQYF
many,TRBJ2-7,TRBD2,TRBV11-2,TGTGCCAGCAGCCCCATCGGAGGGGCTAGCGGGAGGTACGAGCAGTACTTC,CASSPIGGASGRYEQYF
.,TRBJ2-2,.,TRBV5-1,TGCGCCAGCAGCCGGGGACGAGTAGGGACCGGGGAGCTGTTTTTT,CASSRGRVGTGELFF
many,TRBJ2-7,.,TRBV7-8,TGTGCCAGCAGCTTAAGTCCAGGTCTGGCCTACGAGCAGTACTTC,CASSLSPGLAYEQYF
few,TRBJ1-1,.,TRBV7-9,TGTGCCAGCAGCCCGTTAGGCCACCAGGGGAGAGCTTTCTTT,CASSPLGHQGRAFF
many,TRBJ2-7,.,TRBV28,TGTGCCAGCAGTTTGTCGCAGTTTGGCTACGAGCAGTACTTC,CASSLSQFGYEQYF
.,TRBJ2-4,.,TRBV29-1,TGCAGCGTTGCCCAGCTAGCCAAAAACATTCAGTACTTC,CSVAQLAKNIQYF
few,TRBJ2-7,TRBD2,TRBV30,TGTGCCTGGAGTGTTGGGGCGGGAGCCTACGAGCAGTACTTC,CAWSVGAGAYEQYF
few,TRBJ2-2,TRBD1,TRBV6-1,TGTGCCAGCAGTCCCCAACAGGGGGCGACCACCGGGGAGCTGTTTTTT,CASSPQQGATTGELFF
.,TRBJ2-3,.,TRBV27,TGTGCCAGCAGGGCCGGTTCGGATACGCAGTATTTT,CASRAGSDTQYF
.,TRBJ1-2,TRBD1,TRBV7-9,TGTGCCAGCAGCCAGATCCGGGACAGGGGCGCTAACTATGGCTACACCTTC,CASSQIRDRGANYGYTF
.,TRBJ2-1,TRBD1,TRBV7-9,TGTGCCAGCAGCCTGGTAGGGGGCAAAGGCAATGAGCAGTTCTTC,CASSLVGGKGNEQFF
few,TRBJ1-2,.,TRBV30,TGTGCCTGGAATTTTTTGGCGGATGGCTACACCTTC,CAWNFLADGYTF
.,TRBJ1-2,.,TRBV29-1,TGCAGCGTTGAATGGGGGCTAAATGGCTACACCTTC,CSVEWGLNGYTF
few,TRBJ1-2,.,TRBV30,TGTGCCTGGAGTCAACCACCCCACGGGGGCTGGTATGGCTACACCTTC,CAWSQPPHGGWYGYTF
many,TRBJ1-1,.,TRBV13,TGTGCCAGCAGCTCCTCCGGCCCAACACGGGTGAACACTGAAGCTTTCTTT,CASSSSGPTRVNTEAFF
few,TRBJ1-4,.,TRBV6-2/TRBV6-3,TGTGCCAGTACAAACGGACAGACAACTAATGAAAAACTGTTTTTT,CASTNGQTTNEKLFF
.,TRBJ2-1,TRBD1,TRBV20-1,TGCAGTGCTAGCCGGGACAGGGCTGATGAGCAGTTCTTC,CSASRDRADEQFF
many,TRBJ1-1,.,TRBV6-2/TRBV6-3,TGTGCCAGCAGTTACGGGGGGACGGTGAACACTGAAGCTTTCTTT,CASSYGGTVNTEAFF